This T cell receptor beta chain comes out of a study of cytomegalovirus exposure and HLA in healthy donors. The CDR3 loop spans 15 amino acids. Germline CDR1 reads SGHRS; CDR2 reads YFSETQ. Study outcomes and limitations: In a later analysis, at a false discovery rate of 0.05, under 20,000 TCR beta sequences were associated with HLA alleles. Across donors, presence/absence analyses took sequencing depth to be roughly uniform.

The PCR used 60 Vbeta and 13 Jbeta primers. Produced via immunoSEQ multiplex PCR; TCRdb's table is partial and in-frame only. Of around 230,000 clones in the sample, approximately 81% were seen once. With regard to this clone: What it recognizes is unknown. Its ends do not fully match the called genes, so a read error is possible.

The rearrangement joins TRBV5-1 to TRBJ1-2; 8 nucleotides match TRBD1. The specimen was PBMCs. The receptor's source is a girl aged 2-15 years in good health and CMV-seronegative. The CDR3 here is CASSLTLTGEGTVAF. DNA of the CDR3: TGCGCCAGCAGCTTGACCCTGACAGGGGAAGGAACTGTCGCCTTC.